What follows are 32 T cell receptor beta chains derived from one specimen sequenced in a study of post-analysis software for immune sequencing data. General study findings and limits: When patients were compared with controls, about five TRBV segments were more frequent, TRBV5-6, TRBV5-1 and TRBV20-1 among them.

Their cognate antigens are unknown. The TCR beta cDNA libraries contained unique molecular identifiers. In TCRdb, the PCR reads were re-called with MiXCR into one record per CDR3 protein. The sample records fewer than 850,000 distinct CDR3 sequences, about 32% being singletons. Sequenced: blood. These receptors all come from a girl aged 10 to 17 with multiple sclerosis.

This clonotype was counted at least ten times. The CDR3 nucleotides are TGCGCCAGCAGCGGAGGGGGGACAGTTATGGACTACACCTTC. It yields the protein CASSGGGTVMDYTF. V is TRBV5-1 and J is TRBJ1-2, with 7 bases identical to TRBD1. The CDR3 loop spans 14 amino acids. Germline V lookup: CDR1 SGHRS, CDR2 YFSETQ. The ends lost 4 bases at V and 10 bases at J; junction bases unmatched: 13.

This chain uses TRBV20-1 with TRBJ1-1; TRBD1 aligns across 8 bases. The CDR3 totals 14 residues. V was pared by 3 bases and J by 6 bases, with 9 bases of the junction left unmatched. Germline V CDR1 and CDR2: DFQATT, SNEGSKA (reference sequence). CDR3 in amino acids: CSARLGQGRSEAFF. In DNA, the CDR3 is TGCAGTGCTAGGCTAGGACAGGGCAGGTCTGAAGCTTTCTTT.

The J gene is TRBJ2-7, the V gene TRBV29-1; D unclear. The CDR3 has 13 residues. Germline V gives CDR1 SQVTM, CDR2 ANQGSEA. V was cut by 4 bases and J by 2 bases, with 12 bases left in between. CDR3: CSVVWDWAYEQYF. The CDR3 DNA reads TGCAGCGTTGTGTGGGATTGGGCCTACGAGCAGTACTTC.

V usage is TRBV12-3 or TRBV12-4 and J usage is TRBJ2-2, with D unresolved. The CDR3 is 12 residues long. With 6 bases removed from V and 10 bases from J, the gap between germline ends came to 12 bases. The chain's CDR3 is CASSPQKAELFF. DNA of the CDR3: TGTGCCAGCAGCCCCCAGAAAGCGGAGCTGTTTTTT.

This clonotype was recorded many times. The chain combines TRBV10-3 with TRBJ2-5; D not certain. This CDR3 has 14 amino acids. Germline V gene sequence: CDR1 ENHRY, CDR2 SYGVKD. V was shortened by 0 bases and J by 5 bases, with 10 bases between the two germline ends. The CDR3 nucleotides read TGTGCCATCAGTGAGTCGCCGCTACTGGAGACCCAGTACTTC. Its translation is CAISESPLLETQYF.

This clonotype appeared many times. CDR3 in amino acids: CASSTNLAYEQYF. The CDR3 region has the DNA TGTGCCAGCAGTACGAACTTGGCCTACGAGCAGTACTTC. This chain connects TRBV6-2 or TRBV6-3 to TRBJ2-7; D call uncertain. The CDR3 consists of 13 residues. The V and J ends lost 5 bases and 2 bases respectively, with 10 bases between them. Looked up from germline, CDR1 is MNHEY and CDR2 is SVGEGT.

This clonotype was observed a handful of times. The chain is built from TRBV5-1 and TRBJ2-1; the match to TRBD2 covers 8 bases. V was pared by 2 bases and J by 6 bases, with 7 bases of the junction left unmatched. Germline-derived CDR1 and CDR2 are SGHRS and YFSETQ. The CDR3 contains 15 residues. In nucleotides, the CDR3 is TGCGCCAGCAGCTTCGGGAGGGTATCGGGCAATGAGCAGTTCTTC. Residues: CASSFGRVSGNEQFF.

The chain carries TRBV28 and TRBJ2-7; D ambiguous. The CDR3 extends over 16 amino acids. The V gene's germline CDR1 is MDHEN and CDR2 SYDVKM. The V end was cut by 4 bases, the J end by 6 bases, with 22 bases between. As DNA, the CDR3 is TGTGCCAGCAGTTCCCTGGGGAACGTCAGGAGCCGCGAGCAGTACTTC. It yields the protein CASSSLGNVRSREQYF.

This clonotype was seen only a few times. This chain links TRBV7-8 with TRBJ2-3; no clear D gene. In germline, CDR1 is SGHVS, CDR2 FQNEAQ. This CDR3 region has 16 residues. V was clipped by 5 bases and J by 0 bases, with 15 bases between them. As DNA, the CDR3 is TGTGCCAGCAGCCCCATGAGCAGCTCTAGCACAGATACGCAGTATTTT. Protein: CASSPMSSSSTDTQYF.

This clonotype was seen at least ten times. The J gene is TRBJ1-2, the V gene TRBV28; D is undetermined. The CDR3 runs 13 residues. Deletions cut 5 bases from V and 4 bases from J, with 11 bases between. The V gene's germline CDR1 is MDHEN and CDR2 SYDVKM. The CDR3 DNA is TGTGCCAGCAGTAGAGGCGCCGGCTATGGCTACACCTTC. This translates into CASSRGAGYGYTF.

The sample holds a few counts of this clonotype. The chain combines TRBV27 with TRBJ2-6; tentative D call: TRBD1 (6 bases). Germline lookup yields CDR1 MNHEY and CDR2 SMNVEV (reference sequence). The CDR3 totals 14 residues. Trimming took off 8 bases at V and 2 bases at J, with 10 bases between the two ends. The CDR3 DNA reads TGTGCCAGCTGCGAGGGGGCTGGGGCCAACGTCCTGACTTTC. It translates to CASCEGAGANVLTF.

This clonotype was observed many times. V gene TRBV7-9 combines with J gene TRBJ2-7; D not resolved. The V gene lost 5 bases and the J gene lost 6 bases, with 11 bases spanning the gap. The CDR3 length is 12 residues. The V gene's germline CDR1 is SEHNR and CDR2 FQNEAQ (reference sequence). DNA of the CDR3: TGTGCCAGCAGCCTCCCTGGCGGCGAGCAGTACTTC. Translating gives CASSLPGGEQYF.

The V and J genes are TRBV2 and TRBJ1-2, with 8 bases identical to TRBD1. From germline, CDR1 is SNHLY and CDR2 FYNNEI. This CDR3 has 12 amino acids. Losses at the gene ends were 8 bases for V and 8 bases for J; bases not matched to a gene: 7. In DNA form, the CDR3 reads TGTGCCAGCGTTGACAGGGGAGACGGCTACACCTTC. Its protein is CASVDRGDGYTF. Using reference TRBV2 and TRBJ1-2 for the parts outside the CDR3, the full variable domain is EPEVTQTPSHQVTQMGQEVILRCVPISNHLYFYWYRQILGQKVEFLVSFYNNEISEKSEIFDDQFSVERPDGSNFTLKIRSTKLEDSAMYFCASVDRGDGYTFGSGTRLTVV.

The V and J genes are TRBV4-1 and TRBJ2-5; 8 nucleotides align to TRBD1. Per the germline V gene, CDR1 is MGHRA and CDR2 is YSYEKL. CDR3 length equals 13 residues. After removal of 5 bases from V and 5 bases from J, the junction contained 4 bases not matched to a gene. CDR3 sequence (DNA): TGCGCCAGCAGCGCAGGGGGCGTCGAGACCCAGTACTTC. This codes for CASSAGGVETQYF.

The V gene is TRBV7-2, the J gene TRBJ1-2, with TRBD1 as a possible D gene (6 bases). The CDR3 covers 15 residues. The germline V and J ends were trimmed by 2 bases and 5 bases, with 15 bases remaining between them. Germline lookup yields CDR1 SGHTA and CDR2 FQGNSA. The CDR3 DNA sequence: TGTGCCAGCAGCTTAATGGGGGCGCAAATGTATGGCTACACCTTC. The encoded protein is CASSLMGAQMYGYTF.

Here the CDR3 reads CASSRSGQRPSYGYTF. In nucleotides, the CDR3 is TGCGCCAGCAGCCGCTCGGGACAGCGACCCAGCTATGGCTACACCTTC. The chain joins TRBV5-1 to TRBJ1-2; 7 bases are a match to TRBD1. The CDR3 extends over 16 amino acids. After removal of 4 bases from V and 4 bases from J, the junction contained 13 bases not matched to a gene. CDR1 and CDR2 from the germline V gene are SGHRS and YFSETQ.

The chain couples TRBV29-1 to TRBJ2-1, with a tentative D call TRBD2 (5 bases). The V gene's germline CDR1 is SQVTM and CDR2 ANQGSEA. V was pared by 7 bases and J by 3 bases, with 10 bases between. The CDR3 sequence is 12 residues long. The CDR3 coding sequence is TGCAGCGGAGAGGGCGGCTACAATGAGCAGTTCTTC. Protein: CSGEGGYNEQFF.

The chain has TRBV5-1 and TRBJ2-5, with 7 bases that match TRBD2. The J call is doubtful: the DNA matches TRBJ2-7 better. The CDR3 totals 14 residues. Germline V lookup: CDR1 SGHRS, CDR2 YFSETQ. CDR3 in DNA: TGCGCCAGCAGCGTAGAAGCGGGAATCTACGAGCAGTACTTC. This gives the protein CASSVEAGIYEQYF.

This clonotype turned up a few times. The rearrangement joins TRBV7-9 to TRBJ1-5; possibly TRBD1 for D (6 bases). The germline V gene encodes CDR1 SEHNR and CDR2 FQNEAQ (reference sequence). The CDR3 contains 14 residues. Deletions cut 10 bases from V and 3 bases from J, with 16 bases between. For the CDR3, the DNA is TGTGCCACAACGGGGGACACTTTCAATCAGCCCCAGCATTTT. Translation gives CATTGDTFNQPQHF.

This clonotype was counted ten times or more. The chain is built from TRBV10-3 and TRBJ2-5, with D hard to call. The CDR3 contains 13 residues. V lost 4 bases and J lost 5, with 11 bases in between. Germline-derived CDR1 and CDR2 are ENHRY and SYGVKD. Written as DNA, the CDR3 is TGTGCCATCAGTGCGGGCCTTGGGGAGACCCAGTACTTC. The encoded protein is CAISAGLGETQYF.

In its sample, this clonotype was seen a few times. The rearrangement joins TRBV29-1 to TRBJ2-2; TRBD1 might be the D (5 bases). In germline, CDR1 is SQVTM, CDR2 ANQGSEA. Trimming left V 1 base short and J 0 bases short, with 9 bases between. This CDR3 spans 15 amino acids. CDR3 residues: CSVEGQSANTGELFF. In DNA, the CDR3 is TGCAGCGTTGAAGGACAGTCCGCGAACACCGGGGAGCTGTTTTTT.

This clonotype was seen more than once but under ten times. V usage is TRBV5-1 and J usage is TRBJ2-3; D gene unclear. Germline V gives CDR1 SGHRS, CDR2 YFSETQ. The CDR3 runs to 13 residues. Trimming removed 3 bases from V and 9 bases from J, with 14 bases in between. The CDR3 reads CASSWTPGPTQYF. CDR3 DNA sequence: TGCGCCAGCAGCTGGACCCCGGGTCCAACGCAGTATTTT.

The chain combines TRBV7-9 with TRBJ2-4, with 9 bases fitting TRBD2. V lost 0 bases and J lost 8; bases outside the gene matches: 5. Germline values: CDR1 SEHNR, CDR2 FQNEAQ (reference sequence). The length of the CDR3 is 15 residues. The CDR3 region has the DNA TGTGCCAGCAGCTTAGCTAGCGGGAGTGTGGACATTCAGTACTTC. This sequence encodes CASSLASGSVDIQYF. The variable domain in full, completed from reference TRBV7-9 and TRBJ2-4, reads DTGVSQNPRHKITKRGQNVTFRCDPISEHNRLYWYRQTLGQGPEFLTYFQNEAQLEKSRLLSDRFSAERPKGSFSTLEIQRTEQGDSAMYLCASSLASGSVDIQYFGAGTRLSVL.

This clonotype was found a few times. The chain combines TRBV25-1 with TRBJ1-2; a possible D gene is TRBD1 (5 bases). Trimming removed 6 bases at V and 4 bases at J, with 15 bases between. The CDR3 sequence is 14 residues long. Germline lookup yields CDR1 MGHDK and CDR2 SYGVNS. The CDR3 DNA follows: TGTGCCAGCAGCCACCTCTCGGGGGGCTATGGCTACACCTTC. Protein: CASSHLSGGYGYTF.

In its sample, this clonotype was seen once. The rearrangement joins TRBV6-4 to TRBJ2-5; D is possibly TRBD1 (6 bases). The DNA end is a closer match to TRBJ2-7, so the J assignment may be wrong. This CDR3 is built from 13 residues. The germline CDR1 and CDR2 sequences are MRHNA and SNTAGT. CDR3 loop: CASSIQGCHEQYF. The CDR3 DNA sequence: TGTGCCAGCAGTATACAGGGTTGCCACGAGCAGTACTTC.

The chain combines TRBV9 with TRBJ2-1, with 8 bases fitting TRBD2. The V gene end was trimmed by 0 bases and the J gene end by 7 bases; junction bases not matched to a gene: 9. CDR1 and CDR2 from the germline V gene are SGDLS and YYNGEE. This CDR3 has 16 residues. CDR3 coding DNA: TGTGCCAGCAGCGTAGCCTCGGGAGGGCCGGGGAATGAGCAGTTCTTC. Translated: CASSVASGGPGNEQFF.

The V gene is TRBV7-8, the J gene TRBJ2-1; D not resolved. Trimming shortened V by 5 bases and J by 2 bases, and 13 bases separated the two germline ends. Germline V gives CDR1 SGHVS, CDR2 FQNEAQ. The CDR3 contains 15 residues. CDR3 sequence reads: CASSPSRITYNEQFF. CDR3 bases: TGTGCCAGCAGCCCCTCTCGGATCACCTACAATGAGCAGTTCTTC.

This clonotype was seen at least ten times. The V gene is TRBV12-3 or TRBV12-4, the J gene TRBJ1-2; D is unclear. Trimming removed 3 bases from V and 5 bases from J, with 10 bases in between. This CDR3 is 13 amino acids long. DNA of the CDR3: TGTGCCAGCAGTTTCCGACGGATGTATGGCTACACCTTC. Protein sequence: CASSFRRMYGYTF.

The chain has TRBV14 and TRBJ2-1, with D perhaps being TRBD1 or TRBD2 (5 bases each). In germline, CDR1 is SGHDN, CDR2 FVKESK. V was shortened by 3 bases and J by 9 bases, with 15 bases between the two germline ends. The CDR3 spans 14 residues. The CDR3 protein is CASSQGPPDREQFF. DNA for the CDR3: TGTGCCAGCAGCCAGGGACCCCCCGACCGTGAGCAGTTCTTC.

J is TRBJ2-7 and V is TRBV9, with 7 bases matching TRBD2. The CDR3 is made up of 15 amino acids. The germline V gene encodes CDR1 SGDLS and CDR2 YYNGEE. V shed 3 bases, J shed 3 bases, and the junction held 9 bases outside the gene matches. CDR3 loop: CASSEGSSGLYEQYF. The CDR3 DNA reads TGTGCCAGCAGCGAAGGTTCTAGCGGACTCTACGAGCAGTACTTC.

The rearrangement joins TRBV6-2 or TRBV6-3 to TRBJ2-1, with TRBD1 matching 9 bases. Germline CDR1 is MNHEY and CDR2 is SVGEGT. Trimming removed 4 bases from V and 8 bases from J; junction bases left unmatched: 3. The CDR3 is 13 residues long. This chain's CDR3 is CASSFWTGDEQFF. CDR3 coding DNA: TGTGCCAGCAGTTTTTGGACAGGGGATGAGCAGTTCTTC.

This clonotype was counted between two and nine times. The chain joins TRBV20-1 to TRBJ2-4; perhaps D is TRBD1 or TRBD2 (6 bases each). This CDR3 spans 18 amino acids. The V gene's germline CDR1 is DFQATT and CDR2 SNEGSKA (reference sequence). V lost 5 bases and J lost 0, with 23 bases in between. In nucleotides, the CDR3 is TGCAGTGCTGGGGGCGGGATGGGTAGAGGTGAAGCCAAAAACATTCAGTACTTC. Amino acid sequence: CSAGGGMGRGEAKNIQYF.